Presented here are 18 T cell receptor beta chains from one specimen sequenced in a study of blood T cell repertoires in COVID-19. Libraries were prepared by immunoSEQ multiplex PCR; TCRdb keeps only in-frame clonotypes and omits some of them. The sample has 300,000 to 350,000 clones, more than 75% seen once. Specimen: peripheral blood. The receptor source for this set is a woman aged 50 to 60 with COVID-19, enrolled during active disease.

Remarks on this clone: This may come from a read error, since a much larger clone is one base off. The chain couples TRBV6-5 to TRBJ1-1; 9 bases are a match to TRBD1. The CDR3 loop spans 14 amino acids. CDR1 is MNHEY, CDR2 SVGAGI, per germline. The V segment lost 6 bases and the J segment 1 base; nucleotides outside the gene matches: 3. In DNA form, the CDR3 reads TGTGCCAGCAGCGCGACAGGGGGGAACACTGAAGCTTTCTTT. Its protein is CASSATGGNTEAFF.

The chain recombines TRBV7-2 with TRBJ2-7; no reliable D call. Between the trimmed V and J ends, which lost 4 bases and 5 bases, there was a span of 18 bases. The V gene's germline CDR1 is SGHTA and CDR2 FQGNSA. This CDR3 has 15 amino acids. The CDR3 reads CASSSRGRSHDEQYF. The DNA for the CDR3 is TGTGCCAGCAGCTCCCGTGGTAGAAGCCATGACGAGCAGTACTTC.

This chain connects TRBV6-5 to TRBJ2-3; D perhaps matches TRBD2 (6 bases). Trimming left V 6 bases short and J 0 bases short, with 10 bases between. Germline V gene sequence: CDR1 MNHEY, CDR2 SVGAGI. The CDR3 loop spans 14 amino acids. The chain's CDR3 is CASSRGSSTDTQYF. The CDR3, as DNA: TGTGCCAGCAGCCGGGGGTCGAGCACAGATACGCAGTATTTT.

The J gene is TRBJ2-2, the V gene TRBV6-5; D is unclear. CDR1 is MNHEY, CDR2 SVGAGI, per germline. V was cut by 2 bases and J by 6 bases, with 7 bases left in between. This CDR3 contains 13 residues. The chain's CDR3 is CASSYARAGELFF. CDR3 in DNA: TGTGCCAGCAGTTACGCCCGGGCCGGGGAGCTGTTTTTT.

This chain connects TRBV2 to TRBJ2-2, with TRBD2 matching over 11 bases. CDR1 SNHLY and CDR2 FYNNEI come from the germline V gene. The CDR3 length is 16 residues. J lost 5 bases, V lost 3 bases, and 5 bases had no gene match. The CDR3 region has the DNA TGTGCCAGCAGTGATTTACTAGCGGGAGAGACCGGGGAGCTGTTTTTT. Residues: CASSDLLAGETGELFF.

The V call is TRBV3-1 (or the pseudogene TRBV3-2), the J call TRBJ1-5; D remains unclear. The CDR3 covers 15 residues. Deletions cut 0 bases from V and 3 bases from J, with 9 bases between. From germline, CDR1 is LGHDT and CDR2 YNNKEL (reference sequence). This CDR3 is CASSQDLRNNQPQHF. DNA of the CDR3: TGTGCCAGCAGCCAAGATCTGCGAAACAATCAGCCCCAGCATTTT.

V is TRBV6-5 and J is TRBJ1-1; 8 nucleotides match TRBD1. The V gene end was trimmed by 6 bases and the J gene end by 3 bases; junction bases not matched to a gene: 9. Germline CDR1 and CDR2: MNHEY and SVGAGI. The CDR3 extends over 15 amino acids. This CDR3 is CASSQSRGRDTEAFF. The CDR3 bases are TGTGCCAGCAGCCAGTCCAGGGGGCGAGACACTGAAGCTTTCTTT.

The chain couples TRBV5-4 to TRBJ2-5; D perhaps matches TRBD2 (6 bases). Trimming left V 3 bases short and J 2 bases short, with 14 bases between. The CDR3 contains 15 residues. CDR1 is SGHNT and CDR2 is YYREEE in the germline V gene (reference sequence). CDR3 coding DNA: TGTGCCAGCAGCTCCTGGCTGGGACTGCAAGAGACCCAGTACTTC. Residues: CASSSWLGLQETQYF.

V gene TRBV24-1 combines with J gene TRBJ2-7; 8 positions agree with TRBD1. Germline values: CDR1 KGHDR, CDR2 SFDVKD. After removal of 3 bases from V and 3 bases from J, the junction contained 9 bases not matched to a gene. CDR3 length equals 16 residues. This CDR3 reads CATSDDTGGLFYEQYF. CDR3 in DNA: TGTGCCACCAGTGATGACACAGGGGGTTTGTTCTACGAGCAGTACTTC.

This clone was recorded only once. The V call is TRBV3-1 (or the pseudogene TRBV3-2), the J call TRBJ2-1; 10 bases agree with TRBD2. J was trimmed by 7 bases and V by 0 bases; bases with no gene match: 15. The CDR3 has 19 residues. The germline CDR1 and CDR2 sequences are LGHDT and YNNKEL (reference sequence). The CDR3 reads CASSQDRSSGRRRGNEQFF. The CDR3 DNA reads TGTGCCAGCAGCCAAGATAGGTCTAGCGGGAGAAGAAGGGGGAATGAGCAGTTCTTC.

The chain recombines TRBV9 with TRBJ2-1, with a tentative D call TRBD2 (7 bases). The CDR3 is made up of 16 amino acids. V lost 4 bases, J lost 9 bases, and 23 bases lay in between. The V gene's germline CDR1 is SGDLS and CDR2 YYNGEE. CDR3 nucleotides: TGTGCCAGCAGCCGGGGAGGGGGAGTTAAGTTTGGTGAGCAGTTCTTC. It is translated as CASSRGGGVKFGEQFF.

The chain uses TRBV4-1 and TRBJ1-2; D ambiguous. The ends were cut back, 1 base at V and 0 bases at J, with 12 bases in the middle. CDR3 length equals 16 residues. CDR1 is MGHRA, CDR2 YSYEKL, per germline. CDR3 in DNA: TGCGCCAGCAGCCAAGCGGTGGAGATCCCTAACTATGGCTACACCTTC. It specifies CASSQAVEIPNYGYTF.

This chain connects TRBV5-1 to TRBJ2-1; TRBD2 matches 9 bases. The V and J ends lost 3 bases and 7 bases, in that order; junction bases with no gene match: 8. CDR1 and CDR2 (germline): SGHRS, YFSETQ. This CDR3 is built from 15 residues. The CDR3 here is CASSSQAGGPNEQFF. CDR3 bases: TGCGCCAGCAGCTCACAGGCGGGAGGGCCAAATGAGCAGTTCTTC.

V is TRBV7-2 and J is TRBJ2-7; D is unresolved. CDR1 SGHTA and CDR2 FQGNSA come from the germline V gene. V was cut by 8 bases and J by 6 bases, with 14 bases left in between. This CDR3 contains 12 residues. The CDR3 sequence is CASSLPQVEQYF. In nucleotides, the CDR3 is TGTGCCAGCTCACTTCCTCAGGTCGAGCAGTACTTC.

This sequence joins TRBV5-1 and TRBJ2-5; maybe TRBD1 (6 bases). Germline V CDR1 and CDR2: SGHRS, YFSETQ. The CDR3 consists of 15 residues. The V end was cut by 0 bases, the J end by 5 bases, with 14 bases between. The CDR3 protein is CASSLGSGGWETQYF. For the CDR3, the DNA is TGCGCCAGCAGCTTGGGATCTGGGGGCTGGGAGACCCAGTACTTC.

The chain uses TRBV7-2 and TRBJ2-2; 10 bases map to TRBD2. Trimming removed 5 bases from V and 6 bases from J; junction bases left unmatched: 6. This CDR3 has 15 residues. CDR1 and CDR2 from the germline V gene are SGHTA and FQGNSA. Here the CDR3 reads CASSPLAGEAGELFF. The CDR3 bases are TGTGCCAGCAGCCCTCTAGCGGGAGAGGCCGGGGAGCTGTTTTTT.

This chain uses TRBV10-3 with TRBJ1-2, with 8 bases fitting TRBD1. This CDR3 region has 14 residues. V was pared by 8 bases and J by 3 bases, with 8 bases of the junction left unmatched. Germline V gives CDR1 ENHRY, CDR2 SYGVKD. The CDR3 here is CAISGGQVDYGYTF. The CDR3, as DNA: TGTGCCATCTCAGGGGGCCAGGTTGACTATGGCTACACCTTC.

The chain carries TRBV24-1 and TRBJ2-5; D gene ambiguous. The CDR3 sequence is 14 residues long. V lost 3 bases and J lost 5, with 12 bases in between. Germline values: CDR1 KGHDR, CDR2 SFDVKD. The CDR3 spells CATSDPPLVETQYF. CDR3 nucleotide sequence: TGTGCCACCAGTGATCCCCCGTTAGTGGAGACCCAGTACTTC.